Listed below are T cell receptor beta chains from one sample, sequenced in a study of cytomegalovirus exposure and HLA in healthy donors. Assay: immunoSEQ multiplex PCR; the TCRdb copy retains only in-frame clones and omits some. The sample lists about 170,000 clones, approximately 72% occurring once. Material for sequencing was PBMCs. The source is a human donor in good health. The CDR3 runs from the conserved cysteine through the conserved F or W. The D gene is left open where the match is weak. A clone size is listed for some rows: how often the clone was seen (once, few, many), or a class if it is expanded.

CDR3 protein	CDR3 DNA	clone size	J gene	D gene	V gene
CASSLRRSSGNTIYF	TGTGCCAGCAGCCTCAGACGGAGCTCTGGAAACACCATATATTTT	NA	TRBJ1-3	NA	TRBV27
CASSYSRTEAFF	TGTGCCAGCAGTTACTCTCGGACTGAAGCTTTCTTT	few	TRBJ1-1	NA	TRBV6-5
CASSKTHREGRNTIYF	TGTGCCAGCAGTAAGACCCACAGGGAGGGTAGGAACACCATATATTTT	NA	TRBJ1-3	NA	TRBV6-6
CASSNGEGKASPLHF	TGTGCCAGTAGTAATGGGGAGGGGAAAGCTTCACCCCTCCACTTT	NA	TRBJ1-6	NA	TRBV19
CASSSGGVREQYF	TGTGCCAGCAGTAGCGGGGGGGTCCGGGAGCAGTACTTC	NA	TRBJ2-7	TRBD2	TRBV5-6
CASGRSSNEKLFF	TGTGCTAGCGGGAGGTCTTCTAATGAAAAACTGTTTTTT	NA	TRBJ1-4	NA	TRBV12-5
CASEGGGSTIYF	TGTGCCAGCGAGGGAGGGGGGAGCACCATATATTTT	NA	TRBJ1-3	NA	TRBV2
CASSVQGSWGETQYF	TGTGCCAGCAGCGTACAGGGGTCGTGGGGAGAGACCCAGTACTTC	few	TRBJ2-5	TRBD1	TRBV11-2
CASSKTSGGAGTQYF	TGTGCCAGCAGCAAGACTAGCGGGGGGGCCGGGACCCAGTACTTC	few	TRBJ2-5	TRBD2	TRBV6-6
CASSNLGSANTEAFF	TGTGCCAGCAGCAACCTTGGGAGTGCGAACACTGAAGCTTTCTTT	NA	TRBJ1-1	NA	TRBV13
CASSMDRLETF	TGTGCCAGTAGTATGGACAGGCTCGAGACCTTC	NA	TRBJ1-2	TRBD1	TRBV19
CASSSGTGAHGEYGYTF	TGTGCCAGCAGTTCCGGGACAGGGGCCCACGGGGAGTATGGCTACACCTTC	once	TRBJ1-2	TRBD1	TRBV5-6
CASSLGVNQPQHF	TGTGCCAGCAGTCTCGGGGTAAATCAGCCCCAGCATTTT	NA	TRBJ1-5	NA	TRBV27
CASRSQGAHTEAFF	TGCGCCAGCAGGTCACAGGGGGCGCACACTGAAGCTTTCTTT	NA	TRBJ1-1	TRBD1	TRBV5-1
CASSMGGDGYEQYF	TGTGCCAGTAGTATGGGGGGGGATGGCTACGAGCAGTACTTC	once	TRBJ2-7	TRBD2	TRBV19
CASSPREDISRNTEAFF	TGCGCCAGCAGCCCCCGCGAGGATATCTCGCGTAACACTGAAGCTTTCTTT	few	TRBJ1-1	NA	TRBV5-1
CASSVSGGAGAPDTQYF	TGTGCCAGCAGCGTAAGCGGGGGGGCAGGTGCCCCGGATACGCAGTATTTT	few	TRBJ2-3	TRBD2	TRBV9
CASRYEGGSGVTEAFF	TGTGCCAGCAGATATGAGGGGGGTAGCGGGGTCACTGAAGCTTTCTTT	few	TRBJ1-1	NA	TRBV5-8
CASSLQTDSYEQYF	TGCGCCAGCAGCTTGCAGACAGACTCCTACGAGCAGTACTTC	NA	TRBJ2-7	NA	TRBV5-1
CASSPQTGRADTQYF	TGTGCCAGCAGCCCACAGACAGGGCGGGCAGATACGCAGTATTTT	NA	TRBJ2-3	TRBD1	TRBV7-3
CASSQDSGKGGASNSPLHF	TGCGCCAGCAGCCAAGATTCTGGTAAAGGGGGTGCTTCCAATTCACCCCTCCACTTT	NA	TRBJ1-6	NA	TRBV4-3
CASSLPSAGGYTGELFF	TGTGCCAGCAGCTTACCCTCAGCGGGGGGATACACCGGGGAGCTGTTTTTT	few	TRBJ2-2	TRBD2	TRBV7-8